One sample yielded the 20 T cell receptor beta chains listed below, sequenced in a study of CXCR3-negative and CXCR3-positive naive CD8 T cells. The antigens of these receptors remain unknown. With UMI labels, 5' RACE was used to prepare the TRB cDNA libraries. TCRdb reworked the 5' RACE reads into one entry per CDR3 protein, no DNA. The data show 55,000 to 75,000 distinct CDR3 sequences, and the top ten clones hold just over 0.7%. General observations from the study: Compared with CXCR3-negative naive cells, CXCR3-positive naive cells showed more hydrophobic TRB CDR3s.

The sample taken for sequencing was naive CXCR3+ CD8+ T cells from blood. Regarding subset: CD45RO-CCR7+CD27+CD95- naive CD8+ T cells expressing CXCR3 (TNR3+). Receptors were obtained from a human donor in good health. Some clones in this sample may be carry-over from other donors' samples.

The CDR3 here is CASSLDLAKETQYF. J is TRBJ2-5 and V is TRBV5-1. CDR1 SGHRS and CDR2 YFSETQ come from the germline V gene. The CDR3 covers 14 residues.

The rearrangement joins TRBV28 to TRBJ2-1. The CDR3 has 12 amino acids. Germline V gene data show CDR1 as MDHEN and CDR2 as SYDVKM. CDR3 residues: CASSLNSDEQFF.

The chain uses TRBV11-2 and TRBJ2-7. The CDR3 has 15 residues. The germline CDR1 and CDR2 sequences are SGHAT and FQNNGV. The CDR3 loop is CASSFGVRSSYEQYF.

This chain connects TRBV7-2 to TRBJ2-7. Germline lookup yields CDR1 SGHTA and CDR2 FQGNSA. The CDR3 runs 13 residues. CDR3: CASSPTRTYEQYF. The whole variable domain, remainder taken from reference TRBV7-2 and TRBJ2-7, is GAGVSQSPSNKVTEKGKDVELRCDPISGHTALYWYRQSLGQGLEFLIYFQGNSAPDKSGLPSDRFSAERTGGSVSTLTIQRTQQEDSAVYLCASSPTRTYEQYFGPGTRLTVT.

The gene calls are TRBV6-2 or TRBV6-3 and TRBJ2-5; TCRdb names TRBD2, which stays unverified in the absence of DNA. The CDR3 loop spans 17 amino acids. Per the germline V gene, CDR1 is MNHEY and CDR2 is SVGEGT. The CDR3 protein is CASSYGTLAGGGETQYF.

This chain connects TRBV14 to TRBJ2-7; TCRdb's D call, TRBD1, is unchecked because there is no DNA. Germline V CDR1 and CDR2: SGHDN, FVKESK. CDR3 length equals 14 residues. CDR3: CASSPPDRDHEQYF. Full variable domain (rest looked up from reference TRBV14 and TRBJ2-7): EAGVTQFPSHSVIEKGQTVTLRCDPISGHDNLYWYRRVMGKEIKFLLHFVKESKQDESGMPNNRFLAERTGGTYSTLKVQPAELEDSGVYFCASSPPDRDHEQYFGPGTRLTVT.

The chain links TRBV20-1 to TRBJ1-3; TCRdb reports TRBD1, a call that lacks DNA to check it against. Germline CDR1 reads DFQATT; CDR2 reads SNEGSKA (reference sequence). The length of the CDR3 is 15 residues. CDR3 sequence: CSARPFRGDGNTIYF.

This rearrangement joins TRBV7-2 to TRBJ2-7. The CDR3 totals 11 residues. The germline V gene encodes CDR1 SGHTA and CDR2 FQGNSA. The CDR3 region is CASSLSEEQYF.

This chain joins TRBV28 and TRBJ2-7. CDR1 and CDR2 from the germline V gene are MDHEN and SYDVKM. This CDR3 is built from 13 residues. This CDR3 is CASSSFRRDEQYF.

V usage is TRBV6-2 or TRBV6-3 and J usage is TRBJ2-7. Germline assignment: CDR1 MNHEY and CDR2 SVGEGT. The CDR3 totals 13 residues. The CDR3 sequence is CASSYSGPYEQYF.

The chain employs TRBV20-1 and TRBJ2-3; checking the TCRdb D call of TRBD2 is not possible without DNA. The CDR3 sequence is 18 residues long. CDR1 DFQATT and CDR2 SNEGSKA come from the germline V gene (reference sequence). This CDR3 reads CSAIGPRGTSGSTDTQYF.

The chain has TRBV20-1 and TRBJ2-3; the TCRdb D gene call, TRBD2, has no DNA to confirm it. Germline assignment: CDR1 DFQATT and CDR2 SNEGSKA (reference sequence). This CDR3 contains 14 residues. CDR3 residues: CSASGLAGVDTQYF.

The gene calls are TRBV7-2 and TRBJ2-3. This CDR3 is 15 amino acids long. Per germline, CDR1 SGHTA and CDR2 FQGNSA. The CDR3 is CASSLVGMSTDTQYF.

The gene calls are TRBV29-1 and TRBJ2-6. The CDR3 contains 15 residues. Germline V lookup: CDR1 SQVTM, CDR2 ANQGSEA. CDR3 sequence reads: CSVELTYSGANVLTF.

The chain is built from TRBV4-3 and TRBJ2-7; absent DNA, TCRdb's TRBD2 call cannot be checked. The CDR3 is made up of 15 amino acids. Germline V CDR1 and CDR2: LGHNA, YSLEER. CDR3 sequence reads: CASSQEETSNYEQYF.

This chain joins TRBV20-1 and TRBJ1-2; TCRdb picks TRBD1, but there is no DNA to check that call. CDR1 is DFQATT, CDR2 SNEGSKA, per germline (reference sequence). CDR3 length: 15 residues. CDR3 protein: CSARGTEQGPYGYTF.

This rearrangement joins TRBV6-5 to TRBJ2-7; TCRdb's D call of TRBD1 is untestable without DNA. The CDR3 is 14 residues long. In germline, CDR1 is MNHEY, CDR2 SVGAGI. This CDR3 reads CASSYGTGRTEQYF.

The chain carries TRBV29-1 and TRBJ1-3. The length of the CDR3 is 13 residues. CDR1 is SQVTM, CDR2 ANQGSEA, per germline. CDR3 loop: CSVSTGSGNTIYF.

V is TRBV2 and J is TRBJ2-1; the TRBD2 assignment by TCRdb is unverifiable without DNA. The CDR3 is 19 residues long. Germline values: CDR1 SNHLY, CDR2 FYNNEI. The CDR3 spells CASLSRAGPTKSSYNEQFF.

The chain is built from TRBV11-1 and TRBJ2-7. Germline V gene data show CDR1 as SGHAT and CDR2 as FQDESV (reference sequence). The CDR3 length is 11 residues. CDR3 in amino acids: CASSLFYEQYF.